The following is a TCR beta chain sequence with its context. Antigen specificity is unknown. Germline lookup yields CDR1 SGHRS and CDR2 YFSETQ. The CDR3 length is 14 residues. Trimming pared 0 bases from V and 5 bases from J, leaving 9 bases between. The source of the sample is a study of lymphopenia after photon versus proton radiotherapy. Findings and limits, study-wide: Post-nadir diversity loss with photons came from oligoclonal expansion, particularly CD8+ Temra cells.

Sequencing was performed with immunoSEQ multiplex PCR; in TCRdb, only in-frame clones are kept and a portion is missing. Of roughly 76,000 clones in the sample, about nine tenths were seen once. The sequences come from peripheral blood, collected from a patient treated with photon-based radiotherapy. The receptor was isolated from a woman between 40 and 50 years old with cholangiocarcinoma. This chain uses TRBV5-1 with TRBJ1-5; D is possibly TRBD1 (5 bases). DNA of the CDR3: TGCGCCAGCAGCTTGGGGGGCGGGGATCAGCCCCAGCATTTT. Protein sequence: CASSLGGGDQPQHF.